A single sample is the source of the 26 T cell receptor beta chains below, sequenced in a study of blood T cell repertoires in COVID-19. Libraries were prepared by immunoSEQ multiplex PCR; TCRdb keeps only in-frame clonotypes and omits some of them. The table includes tens of thousands of clones, nearly 90% detected once. Sequenced: peripheral blood. These receptors were collected from a man between 60 and 70 years old with acute or convalescent COVID-19.

This chain joins TRBV18 and TRBJ2-6, with D tentatively TRBD1 (6 bases). This CDR3 is 18 amino acids long. Germline CDR1 reads KGHSH; CDR2 reads LQKENI. The V and J ends lost 7 bases and 4 bases respectively, with 23 bases between them. DNA for the CDR3: TGTGCCAGCTTTTCTCAGACAGGCCTTGGAAAAGGGGCCAACGTCCTGACTTTC. This gives the protein CASFSQTGLGKGANVLTF. Full variable domain (remainder filled in from reference TRBV18 and TRBJ2-6): NAGVMQNPRHLVRRRGQEARLRCSPMKGHSHVYWYRQLPEEGLKFMVYLQKENIIDESGMPKERFSAEFPKEGPSILRIQQVVRGDSAAYFCASFSQTGLGKGANVLTFGAGSRLTVL.

This chain joins TRBV11-3 and TRBJ1-6; no reliable D call. The V end was cut by 0 bases, the J end by 9 bases, with 12 bases between. CDR3 length: 15 residues. The germline gives CDR1 SGHNT, CDR2 YENEEA. CDR3 sequence reads: CASSLDSRNSSPLHF. The DNA for the CDR3 is TGTGCCAGCAGCTTAGATTCGAGGAACTCTTCACCCCTCCACTTT.

The V call is TRBV27, the J call TRBJ1-2, with 11 bases aligning to TRBD1. In germline, CDR1 is MNHEY, CDR2 SMNVEV (reference sequence). CDR3 length: 20 amino acids. J gave up 2 bases and V 5 bases, and 19 bases lay outside the gene matches. The CDR3 protein is CASSALSVSGTGGLNYGYTF. The CDR3 DNA sequence: TGTGCCAGCAGTGCTTTGTCAGTCTCGGGGACAGGGGGATTGAACTATGGCTACACCTTC.

The chain's CDR3 is CASSPPGSNQPQHF. As DNA, the CDR3 is TGTGCCAGCAGTCCCCCAGGTAGCAATCAGCCCCAGCATTTT. This chain connects TRBV28 to TRBJ1-5; D not resolved. The CDR3 length is 14 residues. V was clipped by 5 bases and J by 0 bases, with 8 bases between them. Germline lookup yields CDR1 MDHEN and CDR2 SYDVKM.

The chain uses TRBV19 and TRBJ1-5; possibly TRBD1 for D (6 bases). CDR1 and CDR2 (germline): LNHDA, SQIVND (reference sequence). This CDR3 comprises 14 residues. Trimming took 7 bases from V and 0 from J, leaving 10 bases between them. The CDR3 DNA reads TGTGCCAGTAATACAGGGTATAGCAATCAGCCCCAGCATTTT. Protein: CASNTGYSNQPQHF. Full variable domain (rest looked up from reference TRBV19 and TRBJ1-5): DGGITQSPKYLFRKEGQNVTLSCEQNLNHDAMYWYRQDPGQGLRLIYYSQIVNDFQKGDIAEGYSVSREKKESFPLTVTSAQKNPTAFYLCASNTGYSNQPQHFGDGTRLSIL.

V and J are TRBV19 and TRBJ1-5, with D perhaps TRBD1 (5 bases). The CDR3 has 16 amino acids. CDR1 and CDR2 (germline): LNHDA, SQIVND (reference sequence). Trimming took off 3 bases at V and 5 bases at J, with 17 bases between the two ends. The CDR3 DNA sequence: TGTGCCAGTAGTATCCCCTTAAACAAAGGGGATCAGCCCCAGCATTTT. Protein sequence: CASSIPLNKGDQPQHF.

This chain joins TRBV5-4 and TRBJ2-3; 7 bases map to TRBD1. There are 16 residues in the CDR3. Germline CDR1 and CDR2: SGHNT and YYREEE (reference sequence). The junction had 7 bases not matched to a gene; V was cut back by 1 base and J by 2 bases. Here the CDR3 reads CASSLPTGPYTDTQYF. As DNA, the CDR3 is TGTGCCAGCAGCTTGCCGACAGGGCCATACACAGATACGCAGTATTTT.

This clone has only one observation. This sequence joins TRBV3-1 (or the pseudogene TRBV3-2) and TRBJ1-3; D not certain. From germline, CDR1 is LGHDT and CDR2 YNNKEL (reference sequence). There are 13 residues in the CDR3. V was shortened by 4 bases and J by 4 bases, with 8 bases between the two germline ends. The CDR3 DNA follows: TGTGCCAGCAGCCGCCCGGGAGGAAACACCATATATTTT. It yields the protein CASSRPGGNTIYF.

The gene calls are TRBV5-1 and TRBJ1-2; TRBD1 matches at 12 bases. CDR3 size: 17 residues. Germline V lookup: CDR1 SGHRS, CDR2 YFSETQ. Unmatched junction bases numbered 9, after V lost 4 bases and J lost 2 bases. The CDR3: CASSLGTGGGVNYGYTF. The CDR3 DNA sequence: TGCGCCAGCAGCCTGGGGACAGGGGGCGGAGTGAACTATGGCTACACCTTC.

The gene calls are TRBV5-1 and TRBJ1-4; a weak D match, TRBD1 (5 bases). This CDR3 has 15 amino acids. With 4 bases removed from V and 0 bases from J, the gap between germline ends came to 10 bases. The germline V gene encodes CDR1 SGHRS and CDR2 YFSETQ. The CDR3 sequence: CASSAGHATNEKLFF. The CDR3, as DNA: TGCGCCAGCAGCGCCGGACACGCAACTAATGAAAAACTGTTTTTT.

The rearrangement uses TRBV3-1 (or the pseudogene TRBV3-2) and TRBJ2-7; TRBD1 is a possible D gene (6 bases). The CDR3 totals 14 residues. V lost 2 bases and J 6 bases, leaving 14 bases between the germline ends. Looked up from germline, CDR1 is LGHDT and CDR2 is YNNKEL (reference sequence). The DNA of the CDR3 is TGTGCCAGCAGCCAATTTTCAGGGGTCGCCGAGCAGTACTTC. This sequence encodes CASSQFSGVAEQYF.

This chain joins TRBV10-3 and TRBJ2-7; 9 bases fit TRBD1. V was pared by 4 bases and J by 11 bases, with 3 bases of the junction left unmatched. This CDR3 is 11 amino acids long. Germline V gene sequence: CDR1 ENHRY, CDR2 SYGVKD. The CDR3 nucleotides are TGTGCCATCAGTGGGACAGGGGAGGAGTACTTC. Translation: CAISGTGEEYF.

The chain employs TRBV27 and TRBJ1-2; possibly TRBD1 for D (5 bases). Per the germline V gene, CDR1 is MNHEY and CDR2 is SMNVEV (reference sequence). CDR3 length: 14 residues. V lost 6 bases to trimming and J lost 4 bases, with 15 bases between them. CDR3 DNA: TGTGCCAGCAGCCCTTACGGGGGTGCCTATGGCTACACCTTC. Protein product: CASSPYGGAYGYTF.

The chain couples TRBV7-8 to TRBJ2-4, with 9 positions matching TRBD1. There are 17 residues in the CDR3. V lost 2 bases, J lost 4 bases, and 9 bases stayed unmatched. CDR1 SGHVS and CDR2 FQNEAQ come from the germline V gene. CDR3 in DNA: TGTGCCAGCAGCTTATGGTTCCCCGGGACAGGGAAAAACATTCAGTACTTC. Amino acid sequence: CASSLWFPGTGKNIQYF.

The chain is built from TRBV9 and TRBJ1-6, with D possibly matching TRBD1 (5 bases). Trimming cost V 0 bases and J 7 bases, with 14 bases left between them. Per the germline V gene, CDR1 is SGDLS and CDR2 is YYNGEE. The CDR3 sequence is 16 residues long. The CDR3 sequence is CASSVELQGENSPLHF. Written as DNA, the CDR3 is TGTGCCAGCAGCGTAGAGCTCCAGGGTGAGAATTCACCCCTCCACTTT.

This rearrangement joins TRBV14 to TRBJ1-2, with a weak D call TRBD1 (6 bases). The ends were cut back, 0 bases at V and 4 bases at J, with 9 bases in the middle. The CDR3 sequence is 14 residues long. Germline V gives CDR1 SGHDN, CDR2 FVKESK. CDR3 amino acids: CASSQEGHLYGYTF. The CDR3 nucleotides read TGTGCCAGCAGCCAAGAGGGACACCTCTATGGCTACACCTTC.

J is TRBJ2-3 and V is TRBV10-3; 10 positions match TRBD2. With 6 bases clipped from V and 5 bases from J, the junction kept 11 bases outside the gene matches. The CDR3 has 16 residues. Germline V gene lookup returns CDR1 ENHRY and CDR2 SYGVKD. The CDR3 coding sequence is TGTGCCATCAGGGATCTAGCGGGGGCAGGGGGAGATACGCAGTATTTT. Its translation: CAIRDLAGAGGDTQYF.

This chain joins TRBV30 and TRBJ1-1; tentatively, D is TRBD1 (5 bases). Germline lookup yields CDR1 GTSNPN and CDR2 SVGIG (reference sequence). The CDR3 consists of 13 residues. The V end was cut by 3 bases, the J end by 6 bases, with 14 bases between. The CDR3 region is CAWSAPPQAEAFF. The CDR3, as DNA: TGTGCCTGGAGCGCCCCTCCACAGGCTGAAGCTTTCTTT.

The chain combines TRBV9 with TRBJ2-3; a possible D gene is TRBD2 (6 bases). V gave up 2 bases and J gave up 8 bases, with 9 bases separating them. The CDR3 contains 12 residues. Per germline, CDR1 SGDLS and CDR2 YYNGEE. CDR3 sequence reads: CASSVKGGTQYF. DNA for the CDR3: TGTGCCAGCAGCGTCAAGGGAGGTACGCAGTATTTT.

J is TRBJ1-1 and V is TRBV2, with D possibly matching TRBD1 (5 bases). The CDR3 spans 13 residues. V was cut by 4 bases and J by 8 bases, with 14 bases left in between. CDR1 and CDR2 (germline): SNHLY, FYNNEI. The CDR3 coding sequence is TGTGCCAGCAGTGCGTATCAGGGTTCCGAAGCTTTCTTT. This translates into CASSAYQGSEAFF.

This chain uses TRBV4-1 with TRBJ1-2, with TRBD1 matching 8 bases. The germline V gene has CDR1 MGHRA and CDR2 YSYEKL. The CDR3 extends over 17 amino acids. V was pared by 1 base and J by 0 bases, with 7 bases of the junction left unmatched. CDR3 residues: CASSQVDRGVANYGYTF. For the CDR3, the DNA is TGCGCCAGCAGCCAAGTCGACAGGGGCGTAGCTAACTATGGCTACACCTTC.

The rearrangement uses TRBV7-6 and TRBJ1-3; TRBD1 is a possible D gene (6 bases). Trimming took 3 bases from V and 2 from J, leaving 11 bases between them. The CDR3 runs to 15 residues. Germline CDR1 is SGHVS and CDR2 is FNYEAQ. The CDR3: CASSLLQGTGNTIYF. Here the CDR3 DNA reads TGTGCCAGCAGCTTGTTACAGGGAACTGGAAACACCATATATTTT.

This chain connects TRBV5-5 to TRBJ1-3, with D maybe TRBD1 (6 bases). V dropped 1 base and J dropped 2 bases, with 16 bases sitting between them. CDR1 SGHKS and CDR2 YYEKEE come from the germline V gene (reference sequence). This CDR3 has 17 amino acids. DNA for the CDR3: TGTGCCAGCAGCTTGCTGCAGGGGAGACCAACTGGAAACACCATATATTTT. Its protein is CASSLLQGRPTGNTIYF.

The chain is built from TRBV7-9 and TRBJ1-3; D may be TRBD1 (5 bases). V lost 2 bases and J 4 bases, leaving 15 bases between the germline ends. The germline gives CDR1 SEHNR, CDR2 FQNEAQ (reference sequence). This CDR3 region has 16 residues. CDR3 nucleotide sequence: TGTGCCAGCAGCTTAACCTGGGCGGGGCGCGGAAACACCATATATTTT. This gives the protein CASSLTWAGRGNTIYF.

The count of this clone is one. The CDR3 here is CASSGGVSLLAKNIQYF. The CDR3 DNA follows: TGTGCCAGTAGTGGGGGGGTCTCTCTGTTAGCCAAAAACATTCAGTACTTC. The V and J genes are TRBV19 and TRBJ2-4; 7 bases align to TRBD2. Losses at the gene ends were 5 bases for V and 0 bases for J; bases not matched to a gene: 10. The CDR3 runs to 17 residues. CDR1 and CDR2 from the germline V gene are LNHDA and SQIVND (reference sequence).

V gene TRBV25-1 combines with J gene TRBJ1-2; 7 nucleotides align to TRBD1. The J segment lost 4 bases and the V segment lost 3 bases, leaving 14 bases of the junction unmatched. Germline loops: CDR1 MGHDK, CDR2 SYGVNS. The CDR3 covers 17 residues. The CDR3 DNA follows: TGTGCCAGCAGTGATACTAGGGATGAGGGACAGTTCTATGGCTACACCTTC. The encoded protein is CASSDTRDEGQFYGYTF.